The rows below give T cell receptor beta chains drawn from one sample of a study of technical replicates of blood from several donors. The repertoire was sequenced with immunoSEQ multiplex PCR; TCRdb's copy has only in-frame clones and lacks some. The sample includes approximately 76,000 clones, 90% to 95% of them seen just once. The material sequenced was T cells isolated from PBMCs. These TCRs come from a human donor in good health. CDR3s leave out the opening cysteine and the closing phenylalanine or tryptophan. D genes are given only for firm matches.

CDR3aa,v_gene,d_gene,j_gene,len
ASSLPRGSGTTDTQY,TRBV27,TRBD2,TRBJ2-3,15
ASNGPGGQPQH,TRBV2,TRBD1,TRBJ1-5,11
ASSWRQGNRSPLH,TRBV5-6,TRBD1,TRBJ1-6,13
SVWGQYTDTQY,TRBV29-1,TRBD1,TRBJ2-3,11
ASSGGGSYEQY,TRBV6-1,TRBD2,TRBJ2-7,11
ASSPWSRNTGELF,TRBV28,-,TRBJ2-2,13
ARLTGLVDTQY,TRBV27,TRBD1,TRBJ2-3,11
SVDDRGANNEQF,TRBV29-1,TRBD1,TRBJ2-1,12
ASSIRTVGETQY,TRBV19,-,TRBJ2-5,12
ASSLGDRAYGYT,TRBV7-2,TRBD1,TRBJ1-2,12
SAVGLAGGTYNEQF,TRBV29-1,TRBD2,TRBJ2-1,14
ASSLIPTYNEQF,TRBV5-1,-,TRBJ2-1,12
ASSPYSREREKLF,TRBV7-8,-,TRBJ1-4,13